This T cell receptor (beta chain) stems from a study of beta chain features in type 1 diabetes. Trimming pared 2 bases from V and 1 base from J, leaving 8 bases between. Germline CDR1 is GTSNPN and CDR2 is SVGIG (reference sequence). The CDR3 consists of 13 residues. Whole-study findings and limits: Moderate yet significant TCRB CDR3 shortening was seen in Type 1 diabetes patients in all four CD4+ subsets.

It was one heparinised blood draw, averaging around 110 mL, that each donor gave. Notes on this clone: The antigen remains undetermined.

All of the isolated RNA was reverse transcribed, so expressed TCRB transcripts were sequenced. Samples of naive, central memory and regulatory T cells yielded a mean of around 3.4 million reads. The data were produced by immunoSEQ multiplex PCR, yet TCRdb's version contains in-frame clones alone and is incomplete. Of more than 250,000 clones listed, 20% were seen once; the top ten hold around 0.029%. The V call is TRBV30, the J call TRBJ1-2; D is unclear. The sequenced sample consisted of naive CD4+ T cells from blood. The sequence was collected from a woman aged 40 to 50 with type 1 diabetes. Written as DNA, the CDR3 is TGTGCCTGGAGTAGAGGCTATAACTATGGCTACACCTTC. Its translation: CAWSRGYNYGYTF.